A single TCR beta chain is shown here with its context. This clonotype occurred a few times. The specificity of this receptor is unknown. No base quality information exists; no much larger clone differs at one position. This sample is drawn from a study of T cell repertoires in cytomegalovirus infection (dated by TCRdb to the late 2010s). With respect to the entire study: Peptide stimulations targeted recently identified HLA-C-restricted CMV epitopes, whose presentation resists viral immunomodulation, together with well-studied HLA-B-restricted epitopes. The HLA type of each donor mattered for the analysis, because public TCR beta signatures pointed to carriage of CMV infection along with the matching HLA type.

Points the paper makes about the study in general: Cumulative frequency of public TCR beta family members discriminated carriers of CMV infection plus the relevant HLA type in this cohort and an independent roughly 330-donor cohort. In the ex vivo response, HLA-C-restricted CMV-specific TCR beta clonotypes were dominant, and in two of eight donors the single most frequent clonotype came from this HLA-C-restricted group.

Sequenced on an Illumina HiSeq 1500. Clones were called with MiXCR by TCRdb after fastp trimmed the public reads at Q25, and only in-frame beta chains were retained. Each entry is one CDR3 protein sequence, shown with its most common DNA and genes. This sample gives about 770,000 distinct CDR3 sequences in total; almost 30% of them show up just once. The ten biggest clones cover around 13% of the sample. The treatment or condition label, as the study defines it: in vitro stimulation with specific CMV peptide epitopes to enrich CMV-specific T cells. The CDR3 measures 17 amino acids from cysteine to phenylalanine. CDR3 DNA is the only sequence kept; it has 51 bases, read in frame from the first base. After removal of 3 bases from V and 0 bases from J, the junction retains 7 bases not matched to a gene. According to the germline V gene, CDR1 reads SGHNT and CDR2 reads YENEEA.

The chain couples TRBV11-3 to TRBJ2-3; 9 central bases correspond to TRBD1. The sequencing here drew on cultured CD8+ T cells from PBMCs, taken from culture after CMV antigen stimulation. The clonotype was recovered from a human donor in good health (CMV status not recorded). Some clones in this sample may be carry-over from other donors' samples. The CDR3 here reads CASSFNTGGSSTDTQYF. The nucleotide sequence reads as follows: TGTGCCAGCAGCTTCAATACAGGGGGCTCTAGCACAGATACGCAGTATTTT.